The following is a TCR beta chain sequence with its context. Its antigen is currently unknown. Germline CDR1 is SGHVS and CDR2 is FQNEAQ. The ends lost 4 bases at V and 6 bases at J; junction bases unmatched: 10. The CDR3 loop spans 16 amino acids. These data belong to a study of T cell repertoires in cytomegalovirus infection. About the study: HLA-B-restricted CMV epitopes that are well studied, plus recently identified HLA-C-restricted ones, were used by the study. Through public TCR beta signatures, both CMV infection and matching HLA type were indicated. Study-level points and caveats: Ex vivo, HLA-C-restricted CMV-specific TCR beta clonotypes prevailed over the rest of the response.

Each CDR3 protein gets one entry after TCRdb re-called the reads with MiXCR. This repertoire shows roughly 800,000 distinct CDR3 sequences, 25% to 30% found once; its top ten account for about an eighth. The sequence was obtained from a human donor in good health (CMV status not recorded). Some clones in this sample may be carry-over from other donors' samples. The J gene is TRBJ2-3, the V gene TRBV7-8, with 10 bases that match TRBD2. Sequencing was performed on cultured CD8+ T cells from PBMCs, taken from culture after CMV antigen stimulation. In DNA, the CDR3 is TGTGCCAGCAGCTCCGGGACTAGCGCAGGCCTTGATACGCAGTATTTT. Amino acid sequence: CASSSGTSAGLDTQYF. Complete variable domain (other parts from reference TRBV7-8 and TRBJ2-3): GAGVSQSPRYKVAKRGQDVALRCDPISGHVSLFWYQQALGQGPEFLTYFQNEAQLDKSGLPSDRFFAERPEGSVSTLKIQRTQQEDSAVYLCASSSGTSAGLDTQYFGPGTRLTVL.